This TCR beta chain was identified during a study of T-cell reconstitution after alpha-beta-depleted transplantation in children. This clonotype was found many times. Its antigen is unknown. Whole-study findings and limits: Several hundred graft clones that had expanded were reportedly the source of alpha-beta T cells about two months after transplant.

This CDR3 has 16 residues. Trimming took 6 bases from V and 0 from J, leaving 15 bases between them. Unique molecular identifiers were incorporated when the TCRbeta library was constructed. TCRdb analysed the PCR reads with MiXCR anew, one entry per CDR3 protein. This table has about 980,000 distinct CDR3 sequences, under 30% appearing once. This chain connects TRBV12-3 or TRBV12-4 to TRBJ2-4, with TRBD2 as a possible D gene (6 bases). The sequence was collected from a boy under three years old who had a stem cell transplant for SCID, so the T cells may come from the graft donor. The specimen comprised PBMCs, mostly from graft donor cells, sampled 360 days after TCRalphabeta/CD19-depleted stem cell transplant. The CDR3 coding sequence is TGTGCCAGCAGACCTGGCCTGGGGGGAGCCAAAAACATTCAGTACTTC. This encodes CASRPGLGGAKNIQYF.